The 3 T cell receptor beta chains reported below all come from one sample, sequenced in a study of T cells in localized non-small cell lung cancer (dated by TCRdb to between 2020 and 2021). Library generation was performed with the immunoSEQ multiplex PCR assay. The table was pulled from immuneACCESS by TCRdb, which kept in-frame rearrangements only. Such tables lose some clones; where checked, under half of the loss comes from unresolved V genes, and the rest has no known cause. The sample table lists 50,000 to 75,000 clones, around 90% of them with a count of one. Clones ranked in the top ten supply roughly a fifth of the sample. The sequences come from peripheral blood, collected before any cancer treatment. The receptor source for this set is a man aged 35-69 years with stage I squamous cell lung carcinoma.

The gene calls are TRBV4-2 and TRBJ2-5; D is uncertain. The germline V and J ends were trimmed by 3 bases and 5 bases, with 10 bases remaining between them. This CDR3 comprises 13 residues. Germline V gene sequence: CDR1 LGHNA, CDR2 YNFKEQ. CDR3 in amino acids: CASSQLTTETQYF. CDR3 DNA sequence: TGTGCCAGCAGCCAGTTGACGACGGAGACCCAGTACTTC.

The chain uses TRBV18 and TRBJ2-2; D is ambiguous. V lost 3 bases, J lost 4 bases, and 9 bases lay in between. Germline values: CDR1 KGHSH, CDR2 LQKENI. The CDR3 is 14 residues long. The CDR3 DNA reads TGTGCCAGCTCACCCGTGAGTACCACCGGGGAGCTGTTTTTT. This encodes CASSPVSTTGELFF.

The chain combines TRBV5-4 with TRBJ2-5; 7 positions agree with TRBD2. The germline gives CDR1 SGHNT, CDR2 YYREEE (reference sequence). The V segment lost 6 bases and the J segment 4 bases; nucleotides outside the gene matches: 12. The CDR3 contains 15 residues. The CDR3 spells CASIRQEGGRETQYF. The DNA of the CDR3 is TGTGCCAGCATCCGGCAGGAGGGAGGGCGAGAGACCCAGTACTTC.